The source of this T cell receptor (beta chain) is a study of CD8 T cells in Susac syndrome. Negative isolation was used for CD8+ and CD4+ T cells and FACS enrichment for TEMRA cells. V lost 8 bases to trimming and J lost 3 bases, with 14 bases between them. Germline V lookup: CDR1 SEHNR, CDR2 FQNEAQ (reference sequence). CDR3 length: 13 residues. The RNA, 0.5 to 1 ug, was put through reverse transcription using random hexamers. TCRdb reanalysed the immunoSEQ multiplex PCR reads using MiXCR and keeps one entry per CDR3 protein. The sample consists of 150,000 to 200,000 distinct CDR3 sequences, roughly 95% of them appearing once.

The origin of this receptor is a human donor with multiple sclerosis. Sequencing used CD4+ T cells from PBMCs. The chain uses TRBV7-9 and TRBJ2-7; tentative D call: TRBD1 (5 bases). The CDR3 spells CASAIQQDYEQYF. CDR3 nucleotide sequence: TGTGCCAGCGCCATTCAACAGGACTACGAGCAGTACTTC.